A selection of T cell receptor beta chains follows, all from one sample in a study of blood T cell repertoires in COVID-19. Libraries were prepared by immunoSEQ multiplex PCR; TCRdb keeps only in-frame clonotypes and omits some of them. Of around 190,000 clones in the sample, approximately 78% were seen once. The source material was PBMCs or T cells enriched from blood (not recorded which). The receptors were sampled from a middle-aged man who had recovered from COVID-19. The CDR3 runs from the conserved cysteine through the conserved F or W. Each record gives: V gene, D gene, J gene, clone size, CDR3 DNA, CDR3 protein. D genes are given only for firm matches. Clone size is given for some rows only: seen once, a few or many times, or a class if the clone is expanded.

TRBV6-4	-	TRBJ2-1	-	TGTGCCAGCAGTGACCCAACACCACAGCAGTTCTTC	CASSDPTPQQFF
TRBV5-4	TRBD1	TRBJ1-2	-	TGTGCCAGCAGCCCGGACAGGGGAAGCAGAGGCTACACCTTC	CASSPDRGSRGYTF
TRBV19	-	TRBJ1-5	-	TGTGCCAGTAATAGGGGCGCCGGGACAAGCAATCAGCCCCAGCATTTT	CASNRGAGTSNQPQHF
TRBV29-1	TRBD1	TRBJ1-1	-	TGCAGCGTCTCCCGGACAGGGGGCAACATGAACACTGAAGCTTTCTTT	CSVSRTGGNMNTEAFF
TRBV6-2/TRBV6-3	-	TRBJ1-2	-	TGTGCCAGCAGGTACGGAGGGCCCTATGGCTACACCTTC	CASRYGGPYGYTF
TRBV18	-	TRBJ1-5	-	TGTGCCAGCTCACCAGCAGGGGATCAGCCCCAGCATTTT	CASSPAGDQPQHF
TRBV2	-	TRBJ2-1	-	TGTGCCAGCAGTGTAAGTGGGAGCGGCTCCTACAATGAGCAGTTCTTC	CASSVSGSGSYNEQFF
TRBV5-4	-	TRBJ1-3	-	TGTGCCAGCAGCAGGTATGGAGAACTCTCTGGAAACACCATATATTTT	CASSRYGELSGNTIYF
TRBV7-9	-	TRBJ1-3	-	TGTGCCAGCAGCTTAGCACAGGGAAACACCATATATTTT	CASSLAQGNTIYF
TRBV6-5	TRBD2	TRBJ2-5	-	TGTGCCAGCAGTTATGGGGTGACTAGCGGGTTGGAGACCCAGTACTTC	CASSYGVTSGLETQYF
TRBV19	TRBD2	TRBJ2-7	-	TGTGCCAGTACACTAGCGGGAGGGATCCACGAGCAGTACTTC	CASTLAGGIHEQYF
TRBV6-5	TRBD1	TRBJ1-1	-	TGTGCCAGCAGTTTGGACAGGGGTGAAGGTATCACTGAAGCTTTCTTT	CASSLDRGEGITEAFF
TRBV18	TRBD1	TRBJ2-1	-	TGTGCCAGCTCACCACTGCCCCAGACAGGGTTGTCCAATGAGCAGTTCTTC	CASSPLPQTGLSNEQFF
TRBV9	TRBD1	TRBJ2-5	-	TGTGCCAGCAGCGACAACAGGGGGAAAGAGACCCAGTACTTC	CASSDNRGKETQYF
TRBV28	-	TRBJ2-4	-	TGTGTCACCCAGGGGGGCAAAAACATTCAGTACTTC	CVTQGGKNIQYF
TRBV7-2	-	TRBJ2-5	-	TGTGCCAGCACCGGAAGTCCCTCGGGAGAGACCCAGTACTTC	CASTGSPSGETQYF
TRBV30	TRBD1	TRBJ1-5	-	TGTGCCTGGAGTGCATCAGGGACAGGGTGGCAGCCCCAGCATTTT	CAWSASGTGWQPQHF
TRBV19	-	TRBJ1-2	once	TGTGCCAGTATGATCGTCGGGGGTGGCTACACCTTC	CASMIVGGGYTF
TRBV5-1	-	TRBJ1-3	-	TGCGCCAGCAGCTTAGCAGGGACTGGAAACACCATATATTTT	CASSLAGTGNTIYF
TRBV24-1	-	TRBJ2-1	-	TGTGCCACCGGGGGGACTCATAAGTTTATGGGGAATGAGCAGTTCTTC	CATGGTHKFMGNEQFF
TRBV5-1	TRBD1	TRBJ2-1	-	TGCGCCAGCAGCTTGGACGGGACAGGCTACAATGAGCAGTTCTTC	CASSLDGTGYNEQFF
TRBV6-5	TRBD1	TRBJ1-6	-	TGTGCCAGCAGTTACACGACAGGGAGTAATTCACCCCTCCACTTT	CASSYTTGSNSPLHF
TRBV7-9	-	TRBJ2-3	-	TGTGCCAGCAGCTTACTAAGCACAGATACGCAGTATTTT	CASSLLSTDTQYF
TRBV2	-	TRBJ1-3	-	TGTGCCAGCAGTGACAGGGTTGGAAACACCATATATTTT	CASSDRVGNTIYF
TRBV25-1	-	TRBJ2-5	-	TGTGCCAGCCAGGCCGGGATGAAGACCCAGTACTTC	CASQAGMKTQYF
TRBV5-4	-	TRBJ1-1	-	TGTGCCAGCAGCTTGGATCGGGGGTCCCTGAACACTGAAGCTTTCTTT	CASSLDRGSLNTEAFF
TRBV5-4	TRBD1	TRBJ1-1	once	TGTGCCAGCAGCGGGACAGGGGCGGACCACACTGAAGCTTTCTTT	CASSGTGADHTEAFF
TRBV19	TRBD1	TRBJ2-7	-	TGTGCCAGTAGTAAAATGACAGGGGGCTCCTACGAGCAGTACTTC	CASSKMTGGSYEQYF
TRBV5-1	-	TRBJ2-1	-	TGCGCCAGCACCACACGGGCGGGTCTTGGCAATGAGCAGTTCTTC	CASTTRAGLGNEQFF
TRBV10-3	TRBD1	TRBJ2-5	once	TGTGCCATCAGGCCGGGACAGGGCCTGGAGACCCAGTACTTC	CAIRPGQGLETQYF
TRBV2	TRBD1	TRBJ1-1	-	TGTGCCAGCAACCGGGACAGGAACACTGAAGCTTTCTTT	CASNRDRNTEAFF
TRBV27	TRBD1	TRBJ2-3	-	TGTGCCAGCAGTTTATACAGGGGGAAAGATACGCAGTATTTT	CASSLYRGKDTQYF